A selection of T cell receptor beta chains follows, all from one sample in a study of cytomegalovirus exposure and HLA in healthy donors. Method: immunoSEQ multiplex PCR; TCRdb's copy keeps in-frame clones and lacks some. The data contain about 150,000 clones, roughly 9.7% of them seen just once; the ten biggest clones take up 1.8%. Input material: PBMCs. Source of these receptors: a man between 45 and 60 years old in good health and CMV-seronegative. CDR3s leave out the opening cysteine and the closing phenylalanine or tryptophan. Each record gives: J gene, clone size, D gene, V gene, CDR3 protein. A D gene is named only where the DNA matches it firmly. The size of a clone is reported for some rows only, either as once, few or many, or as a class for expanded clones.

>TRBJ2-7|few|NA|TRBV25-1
ASSARGREQY
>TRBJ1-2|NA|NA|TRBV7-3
ASSSDRHYGYT
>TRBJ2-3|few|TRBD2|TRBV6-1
ASSEEGLAGGTQY
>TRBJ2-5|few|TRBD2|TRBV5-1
ASSLGGLAGGKQETQY
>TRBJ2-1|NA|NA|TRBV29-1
SVDLQRNEQF
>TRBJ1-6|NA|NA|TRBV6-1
ASIKGRDNSPLH
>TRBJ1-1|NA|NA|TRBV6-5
ASSRGVNTEAF
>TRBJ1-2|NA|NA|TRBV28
ASTLGGARNYGYT
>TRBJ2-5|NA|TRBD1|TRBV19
ASSTIGTDQETQY
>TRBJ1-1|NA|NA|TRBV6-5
ASSQTPGDTEAF
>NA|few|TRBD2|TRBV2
ASREGLAGGYEQY
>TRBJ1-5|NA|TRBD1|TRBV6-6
AIHGTGGNQPQH
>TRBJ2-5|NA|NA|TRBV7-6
ASSLDQEKGTQY
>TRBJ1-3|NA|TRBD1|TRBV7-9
ASSFYGRRGLGNTIY
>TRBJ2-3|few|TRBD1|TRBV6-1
ASKGQGTDTQY
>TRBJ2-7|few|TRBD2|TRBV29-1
SVEGRRTSGSIHEQY
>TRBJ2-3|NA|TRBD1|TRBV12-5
ASGWDRRTDTQY
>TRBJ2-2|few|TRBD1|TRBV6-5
ARSYRGKTGELF
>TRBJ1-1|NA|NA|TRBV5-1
ASSGQVANTEAF
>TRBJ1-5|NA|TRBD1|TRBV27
ASSLSIGHWDRGTHSNQPQH
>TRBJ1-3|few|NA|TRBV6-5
ASSYSNQDWGTIY
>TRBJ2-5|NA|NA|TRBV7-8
ASNLRTPTETQY